The clone carrying this T cell receptor beta chain has more than one count but fewer than ten. Antigen specificity is unknown. The sample belongs to a study of early T cells in non-severe SARS-CoV-2 infection. Individual cDNA molecules received unique molecular identifiers. TCRdb reanalysed the 5' RACE reads using MiXCR and keeps one entry per CDR3 protein. Seen here are tens of thousands of distinct CDR3 sequences, around 10% observed once, and the top ten hold about 4.1%. The germline V gene has CDR1 SQVTM and CDR2 ANQGSEA. V was pared by 7 bases and J by 0 bases, with 9 bases between. The CDR3 loop spans 12 amino acids. Study-level findings and limits: The study's VDJdb matching favored anti-spike CD8 responses and missed private and CD4 specificities.

The TCR comes from an adult who was a healthcare worker with PCR-confirmed SARS-CoV-2 infection or an uninfected control (not recorded which). The chain combines TRBV29-1 with TRBJ1-1; TRBD1 is a possible D gene (6 bases). The sequenced sample was whole blood. The CDR3 is CSADRLNTEAFF. The CDR3 nucleotides read TGCAGCGCCGACAGGTTGAACACTGAAGCTTTCTTT.